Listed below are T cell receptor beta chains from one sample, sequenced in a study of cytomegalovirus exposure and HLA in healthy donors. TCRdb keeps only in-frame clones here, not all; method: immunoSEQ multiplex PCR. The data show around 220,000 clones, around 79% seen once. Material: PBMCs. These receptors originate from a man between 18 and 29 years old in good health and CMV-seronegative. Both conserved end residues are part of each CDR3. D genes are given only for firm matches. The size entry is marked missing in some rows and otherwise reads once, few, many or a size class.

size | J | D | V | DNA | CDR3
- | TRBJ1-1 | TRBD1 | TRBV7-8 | TGTGCCAGCAGCCCCGGGACAGCGAACACTGAAGCTTTCTTT | CASSPGTANTEAFF
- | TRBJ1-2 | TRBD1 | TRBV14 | TGTGCCAGCAGCCAAGATTGGACAGGGCCCTATGGCTACACCTTC | CASSQDWTGPYGYTF
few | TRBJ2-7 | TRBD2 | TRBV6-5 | TGTGCCAGCAGGGACCTAGCGGGGACCTACGAGCAGTACTTC | CASRDLAGTYEQYF
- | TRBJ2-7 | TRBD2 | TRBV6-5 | TGTGCCAGCAGTTACAATTCAGCGGGAGGGATCTACGAGCAGTACTTC | CASSYNSAGGIYEQYF
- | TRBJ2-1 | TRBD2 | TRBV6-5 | TGTGCCAGCAGTTACTCGCTAGCGGGGTCCAATGAGCAGTTCTTC | CASSYSLAGSNEQFF
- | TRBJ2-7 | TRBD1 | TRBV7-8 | TGTGCCAGCAGCTTCGGGACAGGGATGGTGTCCTACGAGCAGTACTTC | CASSFGTGMVSYEQYF
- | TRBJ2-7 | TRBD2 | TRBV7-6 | TGTGCCAGCAGCTCTGCCACTAGCGGGGGGGGCGAGCAGTACTTC | CASSSATSGGGEQYF
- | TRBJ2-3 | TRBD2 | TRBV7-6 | TGTGCCAGCACAGTACGGGGGGATACAGATACGCAGTATTTT | CASTVRGDTDTQYF
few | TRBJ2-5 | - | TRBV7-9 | TGTTCCAGCAGCTTACCCAGTCAGACCCAGTACTTC | CSSSLPSQTQYF
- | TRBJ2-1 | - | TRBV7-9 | TGTGCCAGCAGCTCCCCGACAGCTCCCAATGAGCAGTTCTTC | CASSSPTAPNEQFF
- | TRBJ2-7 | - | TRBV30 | TGTGCCTGGAGTGGACATAACTACGAGCAGTACTTC | CAWSGHNYEQYF
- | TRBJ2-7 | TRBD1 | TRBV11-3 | TGTGCCAGCAGCTTAGATGGACAGGGCTACGAGCAGTACTTC | CASSLDGQGYEQYF
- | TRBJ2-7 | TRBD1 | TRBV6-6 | TGTGCCAGCATGTCCTCCGGACAGGCGAACAACGAGCAGTACTTC | CASMSSGQANNEQYF
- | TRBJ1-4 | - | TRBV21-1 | TGTGCCAGCAGCAAAGGGCAGGGGGCTGCTAATGAAAAACTGTTTTTT | CASSKGQGAANEKLFF
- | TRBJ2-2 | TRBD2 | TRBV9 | TGTGCCAGCAGCGTTAACTTGGAGGGGACTAGCGGGAGGGTCGCCGGGGAGCTGTTTTTT | CASSVNLEGTSGRVAGELFF
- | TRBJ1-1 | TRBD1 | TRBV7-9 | TGTGCCAGCAGCCCTCCGGGACAGAGAAACACTGAAGCTTTCTTT | CASSPPGQRNTEAFF
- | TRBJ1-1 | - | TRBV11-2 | TGTGCCAGCAGCTACCGAACCAGGGGAAGGAACACTGAAGCTTTCTTT | CASSYRTRGRNTEAFF
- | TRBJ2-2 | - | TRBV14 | TGTGCCAGCAGCCCAATAGCAGGGGGAGGTGTGCTGTTTTTT | CASSPIAGGGVLFF
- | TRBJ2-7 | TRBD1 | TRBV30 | TGTGCCTGTGACAGGGTGGCACTTGGAGAGCAGTACTTC | CACDRVALGEQYF
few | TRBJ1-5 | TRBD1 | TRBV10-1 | TGCGCCAGCAGTGAGGAGGACAGGCCCTATAGCAATCAGCCCCAGCATTTT | CASSEEDRPYSNQPQHF
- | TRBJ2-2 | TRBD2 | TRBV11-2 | TGTGCCAGCAGTCCCGGGACTAGCGGGGAAAGGATGACCGGGGAGCTGTTTTTT | CASSPGTSGERMTGELFF
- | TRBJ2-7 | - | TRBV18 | TGTGCCAGCTCACCGATCGGGAATTCCTACGAGCAGTACTTC | CASSPIGNSYEQYF
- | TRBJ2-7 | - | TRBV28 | TGTGCCAGCAGTTTACAATACGGGGGAGCCCCCTACGAGCAGTACTTC | CASSLQYGGAPYEQYF
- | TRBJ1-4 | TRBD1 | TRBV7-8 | TGTGCCAGCAGCTTTGGTAGGGCCCGGGACAGGCTTAATGAAAAACTGTTTTTT | CASSFGRARDRLNEKLFF
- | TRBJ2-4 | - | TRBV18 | TGTGCCAGCTCACCGAGGAGAGCCAAAAACATTCAGTACTTC | CASSPRRAKNIQYF
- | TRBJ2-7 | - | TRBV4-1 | TGCGCCAGCAGCCCTCTATCGACTGCCGACTCCTACGAGCAGTACTTC | CASSPLSTADSYEQYF
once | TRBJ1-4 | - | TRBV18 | TGTGCCAGCTCACCACAAAGGGGTCCTAATGAAAAACTGTTTTTT | CASSPQRGPNEKLFF
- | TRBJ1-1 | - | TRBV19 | TGTGCCAGTAACCCCAAGAGGGAGGGGATAATGAACACTGAAGCTTTCTTT | CASNPKREGIMNTEAFF
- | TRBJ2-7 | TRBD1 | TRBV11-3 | TGTGCCAGCAGCTTAGCGGGACAGCAAAGCTCCTACGAGCAGTACTTC | CASSLAGQQSSYEQYF
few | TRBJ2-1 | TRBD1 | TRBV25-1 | TGTGCCAGCAGTGAACCGTTAGGACAGGGTTACAATGAGCAGTTCTTC | CASSEPLGQGYNEQFF
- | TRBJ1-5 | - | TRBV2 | TGTGCCAGCACCGGGACTACGGGACAGCCCCAGCATTTT | CASTGTTGQPQHF
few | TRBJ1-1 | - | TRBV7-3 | TGTGCCAGCAGCATGGGACGTGGGGGGACTGAAGCTTTCTTT | CASSMGRGGTEAFF
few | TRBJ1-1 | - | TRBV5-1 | TGCGCCAGCAGCTATACAGGGTTGAACACTGAAGCTTTCTTT | CASSYTGLNTEAFF